These 28 T cell receptor beta chains were sequenced from one sample in a study of prognosis after radiotherapy for stage I lung cancer. With two-round multiplex PCR, TCR beta CDR3 sequences were amplified from genomic DNA. The use of primers specific to each TRBV and TRBJ gene characterized first-round PCR. TCRdb itself ran the multiplex PCR reads through MiXCR, one entry per CDR3 protein. The sample comprises around 14,000 distinct CDR3 sequences, 31% of which are singletons, and about 30% rests with the top ten. Material: PBMCs, obtained before or after stereotactic body radiation therapy (not recorded which). All receptors derive from a donor at least 50 years old with non-small cell lung cancer.

This clonotype was observed a handful of times. This likely stems from a read error, as it lies one base from a far larger clone. CDR3 amino acids: CAGSYSWGRANEQFF. The CDR3 DNA reads TGTGCCGGCAGTTACTCTTGGGGGAGGGCCAATGAGCAGTTCTTC. The genes are TRBV6-9 and TRBJ2-1; 7 bases are a match to TRBD2. Germline V CDR1 and CDR2: MNHGY, SVAAGI. The CDR3 is made up of 15 amino acids.

Many counts were recorded for this clonotype. V usage is TRBV3-1 and J usage is TRBJ2-1, with 14 bases that match TRBD2. The length of the CDR3 is 17 residues. V shed 3 bases, J shed 8 bases, and the junction held 9 bases outside the gene matches. Per germline, CDR1 LGHDT and CDR2 YNNKEL (reference sequence). CDR3 amino acids: CASSHPPGLAGVDEQFF. CDR3 DNA: TGTGCCAGCAGCCATCCCCCGGGACTAGCGGGAGTCGATGAGCAGTTCTTC.

This clonotype was counted many times. It is unclear where the CDR3 begins or ends on the DNA, so no DNA is shown, and the CDR3 is as TCRdb lists it. This chain links TRBV5-8 with TRBJ2-7; the table's TRBD1 call for D was not verified on the DNA. The CDR3 comprises 11 residues, both ends counted. From germline, CDR1 is SGHTS and CDR2 YDEGEE. The CDR3 here is CASSVGQGIYF.

This rearrangement joins TRBV7-3 to TRBJ2-2; 10 bases map to TRBD2. Germline trimming cut 5 bases from V and 6 bases from J; bases unmatched to any gene: 9. Germline V CDR1 and CDR2: SGHTA, FQGTGA. The CDR3 loop spans 16 amino acids. The CDR3 loop is CASSRSVTSGSGELFF. DNA of the CDR3: TGTGCCAGCAGCCGATCGGTGACTAGCGGGTCCGGGGAGCTGTTTTTT.

At least ten counts were recorded for this clonotype. V usage is TRBV5-5 and J usage is TRBJ2-1; a weak D match, TRBD1 (5 bases). This CDR3 spans 16 amino acids. V gave up 0 bases and J gave up 7 bases, with 17 bases separating them. CDR1 SGHKS and CDR2 YYEKEE come from the germline V gene (reference sequence). Here the CDR3 reads CASSLGQGALNNEQFF. The CDR3 DNA sequence: TGTGCCAGCAGCTTGGGACAAGGGGCGCTAAATAATGAGCAGTTCTTC.

Many counts were recorded for this clonotype. V usage is TRBV6-2 or TRBV6-3 and J usage is TRBJ1-2; 8 nucleotides match TRBD1. CDR1 and CDR2 from the germline V gene are MNHEY and SVGEGT. V gave up 2 bases and J gave up 7 bases; unmatched junction bases: 9. The CDR3 runs to 15 residues. The CDR3 DNA sequence: TGTGCCAGCAGTTACCAAGTGACAGGGACAGGTGGCTACACCTTC. It translates to CASSYQVTGTGGYTF.

This clonotype was seen at least ten times. CDR3 loop: CAWSPLSGPSHEQYF. The CDR3 coding sequence is TGTGCCTGGAGTCCACTCAGCGGGCCGTCCCACGAGCAGTACTTC. The chain couples TRBV30 to TRBJ2-7; a weak D match, TRBD2 (6 bases). This CDR3 is 15 amino acids long. Germline CDR1 GTSNPN, CDR2 SVGIG (reference sequence). With 2 bases removed from V and 5 bases from J, the gap between germline ends came to 19 bases.

There are many counts of this clonotype. A junction end diverges from the germline sequence, so it may reflect a read error. V gene TRBV10-3 combines with J gene TRBJ1-1, with 10 bases matching TRBD1. Germline V gene sequence: CDR1 ENHRY, CDR2 SYGVKD. This CDR3 spans 14 amino acids. The CDR3 sequence: CAISESMNGQGEIF. The CDR3 DNA is TGTGCCATCAGTGAGTCGATGAACGGACAGGGGGAAATCTTT.

This clonotype was recorded at least ten times. The rearrangement links TRBV6-1 to TRBJ2-7, with 10 bases identical to TRBD2. The V gene's germline CDR1 is MNHNS and CDR2 SASEGT. V shed 6 bases, J shed 5 bases, and the junction held 7 bases outside the gene matches. The CDR3 sequence is 14 residues long. As DNA, the CDR3 is TGTGCCAGCAGGAAAGCGGGAGGGCGAGACGAGCAGTACTTC. Translation: CASRKAGGRDEQYF.

DNA of the CDR3: TGTGCCAGCAGGCCCGACATCTACTATGGCTACACCTTC. Translation: CASRPDIYYGYTF. The rearrangement joins TRBV12-3 or TRBV12-4 to TRBJ1-2; D uncertain. Deletions cut 6 bases from V and 3 bases from J, with 11 bases between. The CDR3 covers 13 residues.

As concerns this clonotype: A single base is all that separates this from a far larger clone, so a read error is likely. The chain links TRBV6-4 to TRBJ2-1; D is unclear. The germline gives CDR1 MRHNA, CDR2 SNTAGT. V lost 10 bases to trimming and J lost 2 bases, with 6 bases between them. The CDR3 is made up of 11 amino acids. The DNA for the CDR3 is TGTGCCACCAGCCCCTACAATGAGCAGTTCTTC. Translating it yields CATSPYNEQFF.

This clonotype was detected many times. The V gene is TRBV7-6, the J gene TRBJ2-7, with a tentative D call TRBD2 (6 bases). CDR3 size: 14 residues. Germline values: CDR1 SGHVS, CDR2 FNYEAQ. Trimming removed 5 bases at V and 4 bases at J, with 15 bases between. CDR3 coding DNA: TGTGCCAGCAGCCCCGGGGGAGGATCTTACGAGCAGTACTTC. Its translation is CASSPGGGSYEQYF. Full variable domain (rest looked up from reference TRBV7-6 and TRBJ2-7): GAGVSQSPRYKVTKRGQDVALRCDPISGHVSLYWYRQALGQGPEFLTYFNYEAQQDKSGLPNDRFSAERPEGSISTLTIQRTEQRDSAMYRCASSPGGGSYEQYFGPGTRLTVT.

By proportion, this clonotype is medium-sized. The chain is built from TRBV19 and TRBJ2-1; 7 bases agree with TRBD2. CDR1 and CDR2 (germline): LNHDA, SQIVND (reference sequence). The CDR3 is 15 residues long. V gave up 3 bases and J gave up 3 bases; unmatched junction bases: 5. The CDR3 DNA sequence: TGTGCCAGTAGTATCCGCGGGAGCCGCTACAATGAGCAGTTCTTC. Its translation: CASSIRGSRYNEQFF.

With regard to this clonotype: The junction differs from germline at one of its ends, possibly a read error. The chain joins TRBV11-2 to TRBJ2-7, with unresolved D. Germline CDR1 and CDR2: SGHAT and FQNNGV. There are 14 residues in the CDR3. CDR3: CASSLVCDSHEQYF. CDR3 coding DNA: TGTGCCAGCAGCTTAGTTTGTGACTCCCACGAGCAGTACTTC.

This clonotype was found many times. The V gene is TRBV2, the J gene TRBJ2-3; no definite D call. Trimming took 3 bases from V and 2 from J, leaving 6 bases between them. Germline V CDR1 and CDR2: SNHLY, FYNNEI. The CDR3 totals 13 residues. CDR3 DNA: TGTGCCAGCAGTGATGGGTCCACAGATACGCAGTATTTT. Residues: CASSDGSTDTQYF.

This clonotype has ten or more counts. V gene TRBV7-8 combines with J gene TRBJ1-1; D is uncertain. From germline, CDR1 is SGHVS and CDR2 FQNEAQ. The V gene lost 1 base and the J gene lost 1 base, with 4 bases spanning the gap. The length of the CDR3 is 13 residues. The CDR3 region is CASSLGENTEAFF. As DNA, the CDR3 is TGTGCCAGCAGCTTAGGGGAGAACACTGAAGCTTTCTTT.

This clonotype was seen repeatedly, ten times or more. The V call is TRBV6-1, the J call TRBJ1-2, with 7 bases aligning to TRBD1. Trimming took 5 bases from V and 8 from J; bases not matched to a gene: 11. CDR3 size: 14 residues. Germline V CDR1 and CDR2: MNHNS, SASEGT. CDR3 amino acids: CASSNKLTGKGYTF. CDR3 nucleotides: TGTGCCAGCAGTAACAAATTGACAGGGAAAGGCTACACCTTC.

Details on this clonotype: A far bigger clonotype differs at one base, so this is likely a read error. The V gene is TRBV9, the J gene TRBJ1-5, with D tentatively TRBD1 (5 bases). Germline loops: CDR1 SGDLS, CDR2 YYNGEE. The CDR3 is 17 amino acids. V dropped 4 bases and J dropped 6 bases, with 23 bases sitting between them. The CDR3 bases are TGTGCCAGCAGCCAAGTCCCGCGGACATGGGGTAGTCAGCCCCAGCATTTT. Its translation: CASSQVPRTWGSQPQHF.

The V gene is TRBV24-1, the J gene TRBJ2-7; the match to TRBD2 covers 14 bases. Germline V gene data show CDR1 as KGHDR and CDR2 as SFDVKD. The CDR3 extends over 19 amino acids. V shed 2 bases, J shed 1 base, and the junction held 9 bases outside the gene matches. CDR3 amino acids: CATSDSAPRLAGGSYEQYF. DNA of the CDR3: TGTGCCACCAGTGATTCGGCCCCGCGACTAGCGGGAGGGTCCTACGAGCAGTACTTC.

With regard to this clonotype: Mismatch with germline at one junction end may stem from a read error. The chain employs TRBV28 and TRBJ2-7, with a possible D match to TRBD1 (5 bases). Germline lookup yields CDR1 MDHEN and CDR2 SYDVKM. CDR3 size: 12 residues. The CDR3 nucleotides read TGTGCCAGCAGTCGACAGTACTACAAGCAGTACTTC. As protein: CASSRQYYKQYF.

This clonotype was counted ten times or more. The CDR3 loop reads CASLPLATPTGELFF. The CDR3, as DNA: TGTGCCAGCCTACCCCTAGCGACCCCGACCGGGGAGCTGTTTTTT. The chain recombines TRBV27 with TRBJ2-2; maybe TRBD2 (6 bases). This CDR3 is built from 15 residues. The V end lost 8 bases, the J end lost 5 bases, and 18 bases lay between the germline ends. Per germline, CDR1 MNHEY and CDR2 SMNVEV (reference sequence).

By proportion, this clonotype is medium-sized. V and J are TRBV6-5 and TRBJ2-1; D unresolved. The CDR3 length is 13 residues. The germline gives CDR1 MNHEY, CDR2 SVGAGI. Between the trimmed V and J ends, which lost 0 bases and 10 bases, there was a span of 10 bases. Here the CDR3 DNA reads TGTGCCAGCAGTTACTCGCGGATGTACGAGCAGTTCTTC. Translating gives CASSYSRMYEQFF.

This clonotype appeared many times. V gene TRBV15 combines with J gene TRBJ2-3; TRBD1 is a possible D gene (5 bases). The length of the CDR3 is 16 residues. In germline, CDR1 is LNHNV, CDR2 YYDKDF (reference sequence). The ends were cut back, 2 bases at V and 2 bases at J, with 14 bases in the middle. Here the CDR3 reads CATSRRQRTFTDTQYF. CDR3 DNA sequence: TGTGCCACCAGCAGAAGGCAGAGGACATTCACAGATACGCAGTATTTT.

Comments on this clonotype: A far larger clone differs by one base, so this is likely a read error. The rearrangement uses TRBV9 and TRBJ1-5; D unresolved. Germline loops: CDR1 SGDLS, CDR2 YYNGEE. The CDR3 length is 16 residues. Trimming stripped 6 bases from V and 3 bases from J, with 19 bases between. The CDR3 reads CASILYRELSNQPQHF. The CDR3 coding sequence is TGTGCCAGCATTTTATACAGAGAGCTTTCCAATCAGCCCCAGCATTTT.

This clonotype was recorded only once. V gene TRBV30 combines with J gene TRBJ1-3, with D uncertain. Germline V gives CDR1 GTSNPN, CDR2 SVGIG (reference sequence). V dropped 0 bases and J dropped 4 bases, with 4 bases sitting between them. The CDR3 is made up of 12 amino acids. CDR3 sequence: CAWSVGGNTIYF. CDR3 coding DNA: TGTGCCTGGAGTGTGGGGGGAAACACCATATATTTT.

This clonotype occurred many times. A read error may be the cause here, since a much bigger clone is one base away. This sequence joins TRBV7-3 and TRBJ1-1; D unclear. This CDR3 is 13 amino acids long. V was pared by 5 bases and J by 3 bases, with 10 bases between. Germline CDR1 and CDR2: SGHTA and FQGTGA. CDR3 in amino acids: CASSTRQYTEAFF. For the CDR3, the DNA is TGTGCCAGCAGCACCCGACAATACACTGAAGCTTTCTTT.

On this clonotype itself: The CDR3 end shows no conserved phenylalanine or tryptophan, and so a read error is likely. The limits of the CDR3 on the DNA are not certain, so only TCRdb's listed CDR3 is given. The chain combines TRBV14 with TRBJ2-1; no DNA check was done on the table's D call, TRBD2. Germline values: CDR1 SGHDN, CDR2 FVKESK. Counting both end residues, the CDR3 totals 10 amino acids. CDR3 region: CASSQDVLAG.

This clonotype was seen ten or more times. The J gene is TRBJ1-5, the V gene TRBV12-3 or TRBV12-4; D call uncertain. V lost 3 bases and J lost 2, with 11 bases in between. The CDR3 has 15 amino acids. The CDR3 sequence: CASSLTWVGNQPQHF. CDR3 in DNA: TGTGCCAGCAGTTTGACCTGGGTGGGCAATCAGCCCCAGCATTTT.